This is a list of T cell receptor beta chains from one sample in a study of T-cell reconstitution after alpha-beta-depleted transplantation in children. From the PCR reads, TCRdb called clonotypes with MiXCR, one entry per CDR3 protein. This sample yields more than 550,000 distinct CDR3 sequences, of which roughly a tenth are seen a single time; less than 5% belongs to the top ten. The sequences come from PBMCs from the stem cell graft donor, collected from the stem cell graft. These receptors were taken from a human donor who donated a stem cell graft to a child with acute myeloid leukemia. Both conserved end residues are part of each CDR3. D genes are given only for firm matches. Size is stated for part of the rows, as once, few or many counts, or as a class when the clone is expanded.

size: many; V: TRBV6-1; J: TRBJ2-7; D: NA; length: 13; CDR3: CASSGQGVYEQYF; DNA: TGTGCCAGCAGTGGGCAGGGAGTCTACGAGCAGTACTTC
size: few; V: TRBV5-1; J: TRBJ2-7; D: NA; length: 15; CDR3: CASSLGRDISYEQYF; DNA: TGCGCCAGCAGCTTGGGTAGGGACATCTCCTACGAGCAGTACTTC
size: NA; V: TRBV7-2; J: TRBJ2-1; D: TRBD2; length: 15; CDR3: CASSLEVAGWNEQFF; DNA: TGTGCCAGCAGCTTAGAGGTAGCGGGTTGGAATGAGCAGTTCTTC
size: many; V: TRBV24-1; J: TRBJ2-3; D: TRBD2; length: 17; CDR3: CATSDDSGRGLTDTQYF; DNA: TGTGCCACCAGTGATGATAGCGGGAGAGGGTTGACAGATACGCAGTATTTT
size: many; V: TRBV9; J: TRBJ2-1; D: NA; length: 14; CDR3: CASSYRSDGNEQFF; DNA: TGTGCCAGCAGCTACCGATCCGACGGGAATGAGCAGTTCTTC
size: many; V: TRBV20-1; J: TRBJ2-7; D: NA; length: 13; CDR3: CSARGPDSYEQYF; DNA: TGCAGTGCTAGAGGGCCGGATTCCTACGAGCAGTACTTC
size: few; V: TRBV5-6; J: TRBJ1-3; D: TRBD1; length: 15; CDR3: CASSSDRGLGNTIYF; DNA: TGTGCCAGCAGCTCGGACAGGGGTCTTGGAAACACCATATATTTT
size: many; V: TRBV20-1; J: TRBJ2-7; D: TRBD2; length: 14; CDR3: CSATGTSGTNEQYF; DNA: TGCAGTGCTACCGGGACTAGCGGGACCAACGAGCAGTACTTC
size: few; V: TRBV29-1; J: TRBJ2-1; D: TRBD2; length: 14; CDR3: CSSGGRVSNNEQFF; DNA: TGCAGCTCGGGCGGGAGAGTTAGTAACAATGAGCAGTTCTTC
size: few; V: TRBV12-3/TRBV12-4; J: TRBJ1-6; D: NA; length: 14; CDR3: CASTFGGENSPLHF; DNA: TGTGCCAGCACCTTTGGGGGGGAGAATTCACCCCTCCACTTT
size: many; V: TRBV12-3/TRBV12-4; J: TRBJ1-1; D: NA; length: 14; CDR3: CASSLEGRNTEAFF; DNA: TGTGCCAGCAGTTTGGAGGGTAGGAACACTGAAGCTTTCTTT
size: many; V: TRBV4-3; J: TRBJ2-6; D: NA; length: 17; CDR3: CASSPFLSGAGANVLTF; DNA: TGCGCCAGCAGCCCCTTCCTGTCGGGGGCTGGGGCCAACGTCCTGACTTTC
size: few; V: TRBV7-6; J: TRBJ1-2; D: NA; length: 13; CDR3: CASSSDPQGGYTF; DNA: TGTGCCAGCAGCTCCGACCCCCAGGGCGGCTACACCTTC
size: many; V: TRBV20-1; J: TRBJ2-7; D: NA; length: 11; CDR3: CSASQGYEQYF; DNA: TGCAGTGCTTCCCAGGGCTACGAGCAGTACTTC
size: NA; V: TRBV20-1; J: TRBJ2-2; D: TRBD2; length: 17; CDR3: CSARDPRTSGKSGELFF; DNA: TGCAGTGCTAGAGATCCTAGGACTAGCGGGAAGAGCGGGGAGCTGTTTTTT